This T cell receptor beta chain was sequenced for a study of cytomegalovirus exposure and HLA in healthy donors (dated by TCRdb to between 2016 and 2019). A note on the overall study: An earlier analysis of approximately 590 of the donors reported 250 to 300 Gb of sequence data and around 110 million unique TCR beta sequences from about 200 million T cells. An early release that covered 640 HLA-typed donors contained about 290 gigabases of sequencing data and tens of millions of unique TCR sequences. Of the roughly 420 genotyped donors, roughly 80% were placed in the genetic ancestry cluster associated with self-reported Caucasian donors. The study aimed to test whether cataloging public T cell receptors could reveal signatures of past pathogen exposure. The study profiled the T cell repertoires of hundreds of subjects by immunosequencing and related them to cytomegalovirus serostatus. Along with the approximately 650-subject first cohort, a separate validation cohort of over a hundred different subjects was used. High-throughput TCR immunosequencing, statistical association of individual TCRs with disease status, and machine learning were combined to predict cytomegalovirus infection status. A later analysis re-analyzed previously published TCR beta repertoires from approximately 700 donors and added high-resolution HLA genotyping to study TCR occurrence patterns. Rather than using new phenotypic data, the later analysis identified candidate immune exposures from TCR beta sequences and from how often those sequences occurred across donors. In an earlier analysis of roughly 540 of the donors, high-throughput TCR beta sequencing was used to judge whether each TCR beta V gene segment behaved as functional or pseudogenic. Donor age, sex, ethnicity and CMV serostatus were collected together with the repertoire data. In a later genetic analysis, genome-wide SNP genotypes for about 60% of the 666 donors were used, and that subset was treated as a discovery cohort. Every repertoire in the discovery cohort had been generated on one and the same sequencing platform. Both class I and class II loci were covered by HLA typing, at four-digit resolution. Typing coverage varied by locus: roughly 629-630 donors for A, B, C, DRB1 and DQB1; under 550 for DQA1; over 600 for DPA1; roughly 450 for DPB1. About five DR-DQ haplotypes were treated as single units for association and clustering because of strong linkage in the cohort. Among some 400 genotyped donors of the cohort, an average of around 250,000 unique TCR beta nucleotide sequences was sequenced per donor, of which 15% to 20% were non-productive.

The cohort comprised some 680 healthy bone marrow donors. All cohort members were sampled while nominally healthy, although unrecorded immune exposures were likely present. The donor was CMV seropositive and was included in the group of around 300 seropositive cohort members. Every donor gave a peripheral blood sample, and the peripheral blood mononuclear cells from that sample were used for TCR beta sequencing. Genomic DNA extraction from the blood cell samples was performed with the Qiagen DNeasy Blood Extraction Kit. The receptor library was made with the immunoSEQ multiplex PCR assay. For the multiplex PCR, a mixture combining 60 forward primers for TCR Vbeta segments and 13 reverse primers for TCR Jbeta segments was used. The CDR3 region of rearranged TCR beta genes was amplified from genomic DNA with a multiplex PCR assay. The Illumina HiSeq System was used to sequence the amplified TCR beta libraries as 87-base-pair reads. The paper's data handling went like this. Across the 500 to 750 repertoires, a later analysis counted tens of millions of unique TCR beta chains, roughly 11 million of which were shared by at least two donors. Raw reads were error-corrected and collapsed into unique sequences with a nearest-neighbor algorithm that merged closely related sequences to remove PCR and sequencing errors. To assign V, D and J gene segments, CDR3 sequences were aligned to IMGT reference sequences. For a sequence to be retained, a match of at least six nucleotides to both a V gene segment and a J gene segment was required. A rearrangement counted as productive if the CDR3 had no stop codons and remained in frame with V and J, and every other rearrangement counted as non-productive. Following IMGT convention, CDR3 was defined as the stretch from the second conserved V-encoded cysteine to the conserved J-encoded phenylalanine. The earlier analysis of about 590 of the donors excluded sequences that lacked an unambiguous match to a single V gene segment. An earlier analysis of fewer than 650 of the donors classified V segments as functional when productive rearrangements were above 56.7% and as segregating when the standard deviation between donors was above 5%. A statistical classification framework was built for diagnosing cytomegalovirus status from the catalog of TCR beta chain sequences. In a later analysis, V and J genes were assigned by comparing TCR nucleotide sequences against IMGT/GENE-DB human TR gene sequences. In a later analysis, CDR3 sequences and most-parsimonious VDJ recombination scenarios were assigned using the TCRdist pipeline. A later analysis defined each TCR beta chain by its CDR3 amino acid sequence plus V-gene family, and excluded reads lacking a unique V-gene family. To address suspected cross-contamination and a sequencing artifact, a later analysis removed some 620 highly shared, low-generation-probability nucleotide sequences. For each public chain, a later analysis derived a clonal expansion index from normalized ranks of inferred template counts within each repertoire. In a later analysis, generation probabilities were computed with a VDJ recombination model fitted to out-of-frame rearrangements, and the resulting probabilities were checked against IGoR. Hypergeometric tests were used in a later analysis to score TCR-TCR, TCR-HLA and TCR-CMV co-occurrence, with a repertoire-size bias correction applied to the TCR pairs. False discovery rates were estimated in a later analysis by permuting HLA or CMV assignments 20 times. A later analysis grouped co-occurring TCRs with DBSCAN, adding TCRdist sequence similarity when clustering within HLA-allele-positive subsets. For co-occurrence clustering, repertoires with fewer than 30,000 or more than 120,000 public chains were excluded, along with roughly 5 repertoires with anomalous nucleotide sharing. The table was pulled from immuneACCESS by TCRdb, which kept in-frame rearrangements only. Such tables lose some clones; where checked, under half of the loss comes from unresolved V genes, and the rest has no known cause. Clonal size and the V and J genes are those of that table, whereas D and trimming came from the DNA. The sample profile shows 75,000 to 90,000 clones; less than 85% of them were found once. The ten largest make up approximately 7.4% of the sample.

Study-level results and caveats: In a later analysis, about 17,000 TCR beta sequences were associated with specific HLA alleles at a false discovery rate of 0.05. A few of the identified cytomegalovirus-associated TCR beta chains were confirmed in vitro to be specific for cytomegalovirus antigens. In a later genetic analysis, a missense DCLRE1C variant was associated with V-gene and J-gene trimming of TCR beta chains, and the association was replicated in an independent cohort. While some public TCRs were present in many individuals, most TCR sequences turned up only very rarely across donors. Compared with the roughly 720-donor mean, donors in an Asian-associated ancestry cluster had fewer N-insertions in productive TCRs, according to a later genetic analysis. A later analysis found that HLA-associated TCR beta chains were more clonally expanded and had lower generation probabilities than equally common non-associated chains. The earlier analysis of almost 600 of the donors excluded some 16 rarely observed V segments, including chromosome 9 orphons, because counts were too low. A cluster of highly shared sequence variants was judged likely to be a technical artifact of the sequencing pipeline. A later analysis reported that several top co-occurrence clusters appeared linked to parvovirus B19, influenza, CMV and Epstein-Barr virus. Only TCR beta chains were sequenced in this cohort, and the absence of alpha or paired-chain data limited detectable features. The presence/absence analyses assumed that sequencing depth was roughly uniform across donors, and that assumption may not be true. Correlated functional status among segregating V segments might be attributable to linkage disequilibrium, but an unknown experimental factor could not be ruled out. The study gave a list of under 200 TCR beta chains associated with cytomegalovirus. A later analysis found that most CMV-associated TCR beta chains appeared HLA-restricted, with HLA associations seemingly driven largely by CMV exposure. In a later analysis, the rate of TCR association differed among HLA loci, with DRB1 alleles having the most associated TCRs and HLA-C alleles having the fewest. In both the original and validation cohorts, the classifier was reported to diagnose cytomegalovirus status with high specificity and sensitivity. An earlier analysis of roughly 570 of the donors showed that most TCR beta V segments appeared in productive rearrangements either about 87% or about 30% of the time, which broadly matched IMGT annotations. A further reported finding was that TCR beta sequences accurately predicted the HLA-A and HLA-B alleles for most subjects in the first cohort. Because some donors lacked HLA typing at each locus, the association tests relied only on the typed subset. The 87-base-pair reads could not distinguish some IMGT-functional V segments, including TRBV6-2 and TRBV6-3, so those segments were excluded. According to the authors, the approach could potentially be generalized to other disease states and immunological phenotypes. The only immune exposure information available for the cohort was CMV serostatus. When HLA alleles, especially DR and DQ, strongly co-occurred, TCR associations were difficult to assign to individual alleles.

On this clone: Its binding antigen is unknown. One junction end disagrees with the germline gene, perhaps due to a read error.

From a lookup of the germline V gene, CDR1 and CDR2 are SGDLS and YYNGEE. Counted from cysteine to phenylalanine, this CDR3 has 14 amino acids. The DNA shown is the 42-base CDR3, in frame from base 1. The sequence links TRBV9 to TRBJ2-1; 14 bases in the junction line up with TRBD2. Sequencing was performed on PBMCs. The receptor was isolated from a man aged 35 to 55 in good health and CMV-seropositive. The nucleotide sequence is TGTGCCAGCAGCTCTCGGACTAGCGGGAGGCCGGAGGTCTTC. Translation gives CASSSRTSGRPEVF.